The entry below describes one T cell receptor (beta chain). Its antigen is as yet unknown. The data were obtained in a study of monozygotic twins with inflammatory bowel disease. Template switching incorporated UMIs with a 6-nucleotide sample barcode. TCRdb re-analyzed the 5' RACE reads; it lists each CDR3 protein once, without DNA. This sample's clone table lists about 350,000 distinct CDR3 sequences. CDR3 length: 15 amino acids. CDR1 and CDR2 from the germline V gene are SEHNR and FQNEAQ (reference sequence). Without any T cell sorting, total RNA was isolated from whole blood. Findings and limits, study-wide: The inverse Simpson measure of TCRbeta diversity was lower in IBD patients than in healthy co-twins. Distinguishing T cell subtypes was not possible.

This chain joins TRBV7-9 and TRBJ1-1. The source material was blood. The TCR was taken from a human donor with ulcerative colitis or Crohn's disease, or a healthy co-twin of an affected twin (not recorded which). CDR3: CASSSRSASNTEAFF.